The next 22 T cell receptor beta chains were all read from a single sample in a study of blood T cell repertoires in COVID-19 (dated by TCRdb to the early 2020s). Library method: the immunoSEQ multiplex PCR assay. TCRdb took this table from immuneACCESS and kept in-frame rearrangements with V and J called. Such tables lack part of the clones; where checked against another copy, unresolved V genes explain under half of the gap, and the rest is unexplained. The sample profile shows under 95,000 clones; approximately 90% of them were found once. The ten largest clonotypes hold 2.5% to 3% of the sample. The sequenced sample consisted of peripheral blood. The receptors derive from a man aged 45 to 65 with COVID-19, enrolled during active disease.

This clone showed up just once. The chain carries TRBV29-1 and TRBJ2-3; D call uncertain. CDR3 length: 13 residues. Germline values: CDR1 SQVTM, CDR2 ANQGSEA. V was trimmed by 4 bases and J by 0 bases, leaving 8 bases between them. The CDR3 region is CSVGFTSTDTQYF. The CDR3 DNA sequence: TGCAGCGTTGGGTTCACTAGCACAGATACGCAGTATTTT.

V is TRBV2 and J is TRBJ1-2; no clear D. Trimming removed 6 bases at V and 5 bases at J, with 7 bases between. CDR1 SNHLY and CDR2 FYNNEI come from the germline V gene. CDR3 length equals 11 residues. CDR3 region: CASSPQYGYTF. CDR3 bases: TGTGCCAGCAGCCCCCAGTATGGCTACACCTTC.

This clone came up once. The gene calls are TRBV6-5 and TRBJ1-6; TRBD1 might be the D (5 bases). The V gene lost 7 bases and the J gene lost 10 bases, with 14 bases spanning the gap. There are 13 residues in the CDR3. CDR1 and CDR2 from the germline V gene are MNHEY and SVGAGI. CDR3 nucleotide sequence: TGTGCCAGCAAAACGGGGGAAGGCTCACCCCTCCACTTT. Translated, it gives CASKTGEGSPLHF.

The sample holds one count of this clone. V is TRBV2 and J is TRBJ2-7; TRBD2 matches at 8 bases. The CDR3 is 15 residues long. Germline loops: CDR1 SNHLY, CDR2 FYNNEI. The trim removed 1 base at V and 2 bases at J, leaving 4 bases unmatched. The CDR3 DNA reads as TGTGCCAGCAGTGAAGAAGGCGGGGGGCCCTACGAGCAGTACTTC. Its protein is CASSEEGGGPYEQYF.

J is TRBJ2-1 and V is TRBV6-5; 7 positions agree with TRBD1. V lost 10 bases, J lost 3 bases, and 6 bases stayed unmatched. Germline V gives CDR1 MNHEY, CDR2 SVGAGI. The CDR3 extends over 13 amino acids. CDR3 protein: CATGDRVYNEQFF. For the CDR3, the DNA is TGTGCCACCGGGGACAGAGTCTACAATGAGCAGTTCTTC.

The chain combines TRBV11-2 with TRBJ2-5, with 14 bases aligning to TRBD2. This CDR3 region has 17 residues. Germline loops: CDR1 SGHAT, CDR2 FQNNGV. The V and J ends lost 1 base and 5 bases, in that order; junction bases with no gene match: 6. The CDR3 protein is CASSLGTSGRTVETQYF. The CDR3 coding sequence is TGTGCCAGCAGCTTAGGGACTAGCGGGAGGACCGTGGAGACCCAGTACTTC.

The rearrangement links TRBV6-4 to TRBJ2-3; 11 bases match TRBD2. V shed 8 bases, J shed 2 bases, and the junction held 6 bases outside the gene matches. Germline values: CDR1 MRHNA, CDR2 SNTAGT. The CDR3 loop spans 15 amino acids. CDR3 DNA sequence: TGTGCCAGCGGAACTAGCGGGAGCTCCACAGATACGCAGTATTTT. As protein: CASGTSGSSTDTQYF.

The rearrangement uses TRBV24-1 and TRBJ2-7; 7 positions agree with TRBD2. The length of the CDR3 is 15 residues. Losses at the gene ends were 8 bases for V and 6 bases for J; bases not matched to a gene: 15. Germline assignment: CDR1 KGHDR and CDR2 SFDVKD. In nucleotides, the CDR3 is TGTGCCACCACACCGGACGGCGGGGACTACGCCGAGCAGTACTTC. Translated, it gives CATTPDGGDYAEQYF.

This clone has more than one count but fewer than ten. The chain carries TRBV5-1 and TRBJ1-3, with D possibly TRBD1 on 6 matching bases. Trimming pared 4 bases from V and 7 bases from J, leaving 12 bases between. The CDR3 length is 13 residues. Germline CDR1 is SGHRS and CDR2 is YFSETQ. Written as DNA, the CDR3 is TGCGCCAGCAGCGGAGGACAGCAGAACACCATATATTTT. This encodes CASSGGQQNTIYF.

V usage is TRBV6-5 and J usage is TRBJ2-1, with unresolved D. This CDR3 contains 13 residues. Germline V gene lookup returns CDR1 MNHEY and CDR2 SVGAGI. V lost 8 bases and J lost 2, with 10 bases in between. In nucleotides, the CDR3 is TGTGCCAGCGCGCGGTCACCCTACAATGAGCAGTTCTTC. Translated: CASARSPYNEQFF.

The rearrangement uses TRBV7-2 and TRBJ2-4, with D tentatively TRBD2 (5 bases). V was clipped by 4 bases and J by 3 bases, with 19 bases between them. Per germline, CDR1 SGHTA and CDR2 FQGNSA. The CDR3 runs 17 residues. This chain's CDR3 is CASSYEEGSRGKNIQYF. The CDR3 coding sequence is TGTGCCAGCAGCTACGAAGAGGGATCCCGGGGCAAAAACATTCAGTACTTC. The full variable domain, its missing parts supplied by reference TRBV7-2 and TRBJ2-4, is GAGVSQSPSNKVTEKGKDVELRCDPISGHTALYWYRQSLGQGLEFLIYFQGNSAPDKSGLPSDRFSAERTGGSVSTLTIQRTQQEDSAVYLCASSYEEGSRGKNIQYFGAGTRLSVL.

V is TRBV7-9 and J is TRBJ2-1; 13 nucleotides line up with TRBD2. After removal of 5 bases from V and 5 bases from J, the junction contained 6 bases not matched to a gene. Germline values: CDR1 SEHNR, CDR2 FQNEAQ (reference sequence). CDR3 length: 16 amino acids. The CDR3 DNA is TGTGCCAGCAGCCCCAGACTAGCGGGAGGTGACAATGAGCAGTTCTTC. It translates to CASSPRLAGGDNEQFF. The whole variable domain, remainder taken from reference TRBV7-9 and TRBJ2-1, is DTGVSQNPRHKITKRGQNVTFRCDPISEHNRLYWYRQTLGQGPEFLTYFQNEAQLEKSRLLSDRFSAERPKGSFSTLEIQRTEQGDSAMYLCASSPRLAGGDNEQFFGPGTRLTVL.

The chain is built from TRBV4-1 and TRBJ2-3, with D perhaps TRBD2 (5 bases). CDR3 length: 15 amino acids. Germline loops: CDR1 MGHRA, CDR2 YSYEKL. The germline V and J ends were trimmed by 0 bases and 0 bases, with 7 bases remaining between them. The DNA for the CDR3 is TGCGCCAGCAGCCAAGATCGAGGGAGCACAGATACGCAGTATTTT. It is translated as CASSQDRGSTDTQYF.

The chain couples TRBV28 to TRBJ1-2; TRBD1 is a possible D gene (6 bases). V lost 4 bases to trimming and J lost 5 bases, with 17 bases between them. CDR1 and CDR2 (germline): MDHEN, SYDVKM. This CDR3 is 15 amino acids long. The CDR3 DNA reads TGTGCCAGCAGTTACTCCGGGACACCAGGGTATGGCTACACCTTC. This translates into CASSYSGTPGYGYTF.

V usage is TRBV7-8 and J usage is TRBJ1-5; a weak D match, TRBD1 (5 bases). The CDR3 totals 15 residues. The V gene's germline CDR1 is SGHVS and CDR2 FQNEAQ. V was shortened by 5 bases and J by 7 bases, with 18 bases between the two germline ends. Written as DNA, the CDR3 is TGTGCCAGCAGCCCACCACAGGCAGGGCTCCAGCCCCAGCATTTT. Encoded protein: CASSPPQAGLQPQHF.

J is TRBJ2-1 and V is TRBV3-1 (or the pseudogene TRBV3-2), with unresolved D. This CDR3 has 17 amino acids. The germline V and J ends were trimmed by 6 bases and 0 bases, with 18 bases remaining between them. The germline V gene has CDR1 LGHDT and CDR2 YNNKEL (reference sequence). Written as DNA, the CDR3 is TGTGCCAGCAGTCCTCGAATCCAGGTTAGCTCCTACAATGAGCAGTTCTTC. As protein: CASSPRIQVSSYNEQFF.

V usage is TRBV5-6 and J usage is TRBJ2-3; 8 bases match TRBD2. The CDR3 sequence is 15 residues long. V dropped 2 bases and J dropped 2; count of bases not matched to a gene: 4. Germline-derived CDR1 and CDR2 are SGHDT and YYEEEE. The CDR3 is CASSFFSGATDTQYF. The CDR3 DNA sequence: TGTGCCAGCAGCTTCTTTAGCGGGGCCACAGATACGCAGTATTTT. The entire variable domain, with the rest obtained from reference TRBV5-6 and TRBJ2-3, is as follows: DAGVTQSPTHLIKTRGQQVTLRCSPKSGHDTVSWYQQALGQGPQFIFQYYEEEERQRGNFPDRFSGHQFPNYSSELNVNALLLGDSALYLCASSFFSGATDTQYFGPGTRLTVL.

CDR3 loop: CASRPPGLALDEQFF. The CDR3 DNA follows: TGTGCCAGCAGACCCCCGGGACTAGCTCTCGATGAGCAGTTCTTC. V and J are TRBV7-2 and TRBJ2-1; the match to TRBD2 covers 9 bases. Germline CDR1 reads SGHTA; CDR2 reads FQGNSA. CDR3 size: 15 residues. The junction had 11 bases not matched to a gene; V was cut back by 6 bases and J by 8 bases.

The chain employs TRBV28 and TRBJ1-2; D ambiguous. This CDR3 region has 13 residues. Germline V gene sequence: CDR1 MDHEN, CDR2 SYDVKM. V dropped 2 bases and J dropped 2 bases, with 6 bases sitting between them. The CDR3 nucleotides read TGTGCCAGCAGTTTAAGGCGGAACTATGGCTACACCTTC. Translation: CASSLRRNYGYTF.

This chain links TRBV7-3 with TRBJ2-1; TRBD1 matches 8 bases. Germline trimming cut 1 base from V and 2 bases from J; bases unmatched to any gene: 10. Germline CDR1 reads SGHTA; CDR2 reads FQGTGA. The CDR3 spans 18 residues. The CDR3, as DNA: TGTGCCAGCAGCTTAATTGGGCAGGGGGCCCTCGCCTACAATGAGCAGTTCTTC. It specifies CASSLIGQGALAYNEQFF.

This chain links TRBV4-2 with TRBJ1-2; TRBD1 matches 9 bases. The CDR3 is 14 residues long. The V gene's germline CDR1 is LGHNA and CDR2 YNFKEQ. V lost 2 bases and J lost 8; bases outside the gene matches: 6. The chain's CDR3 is CASSQSGTGNGYTF. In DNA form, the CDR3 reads TGTGCCAGCAGCCAATCCGGGACAGGGAACGGCTACACCTTC.

The CDR3 DNA follows: TGTGCCAGCAGCTTACTATTGCGGGAGAGCCGCGAGCAGTACTTC. Protein product: CASSLLLRESREQYF. The chain is built from TRBV7-8 and TRBJ2-7; 7 positions agree with TRBD2. CDR1 and CDR2 (germline): SGHVS, FQNEAQ. The junction had 10 bases not matched to a gene; V was cut back by 2 bases and J by 6 bases. The CDR3 is made up of 15 amino acids.